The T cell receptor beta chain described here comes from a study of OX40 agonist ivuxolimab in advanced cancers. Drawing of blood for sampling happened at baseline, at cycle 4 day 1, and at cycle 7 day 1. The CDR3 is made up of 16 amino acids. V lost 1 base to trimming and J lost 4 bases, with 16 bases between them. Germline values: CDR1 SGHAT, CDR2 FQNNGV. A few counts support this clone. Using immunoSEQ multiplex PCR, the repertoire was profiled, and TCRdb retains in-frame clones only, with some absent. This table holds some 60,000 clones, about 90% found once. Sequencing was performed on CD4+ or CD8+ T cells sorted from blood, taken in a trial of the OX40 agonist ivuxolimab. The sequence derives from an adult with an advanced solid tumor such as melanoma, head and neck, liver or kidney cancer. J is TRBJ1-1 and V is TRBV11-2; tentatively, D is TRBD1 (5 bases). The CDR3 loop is CASSLGRGRGFTEAFF. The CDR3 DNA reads TGTGCCAGCAGCTTAGGGAGGGGCAGAGGTTTCACTGAAGCTTTCTTT.